This TCR beta chain was documented in a study of cytomegalovirus exposure and HLA in healthy donors. General study findings and limits: Researchers left out some V segments, among them TRBV6-2 and TRBV6-3, as indistinguishable. Judged likely to be a sequencing artifact was a cluster of highly shared sequence variants. Across donors, most TCRs were seen rarely, yet some public ones were widespread. Within an earlier analysis, most TCR beta V segments proved productive either about 87% or about 30% of the time.

A remark on this clone: Its antigen is undetermined.

The CDR3 loop spans 14 amino acids. Deletions cut 3 bases from V and 7 bases from J, with 16 bases between. CDR1 and CDR2 (germline): MNHNS, SASEGT. Use of 60 Vbeta and 13 Jbeta primers characterized the PCR. Sequencing was performed with immunoSEQ multiplex PCR; in TCRdb, only in-frame clones are kept and a portion is missing. This table holds 130,000 or so clones, over 70% found once. The sequenced sample was PBMCs. The chain has TRBV6-1 and TRBJ2-7; weak D call: TRBD1 (5 bases). This receptor was taken from a woman between 40 and 50 years old in good health and CMV-seropositive. The CDR3 sequence is CASSETEPYGEQYF. Here the CDR3 DNA reads TGTGCCAGCAGTGAGACAGAGCCCTATGGTGAGCAGTACTTC.